This record looks at one T cell receptor beta chain sequence and its context. This clone occurred a few times. The antigen it recognizes is unknown. The record has no base qualities; no much larger clone is one base away. The treatment or condition tag for this specimen amounts to: randomized to nivolumab then ipilimumab (arm A) or the reverse (arm B). None of the patients in the trial had previously been given DNA-damaging chemotherapy. The samples were obtained from melanoma patients enrolled in CheckMate 064, an open-label, randomized phase II trial testing sequential checkpoint blockade. Genomic DNA from formalin-fixed paraffin-embedded (FFPE) tissue samples was used for tumor TCR sequencing. This sample is part of a study of sequential checkpoint blockade in melanoma (dated by TCRdb to the late 2010s). A note on the overall study: Patients were assigned by 1:1 randomization to either first-line nivolumab followed by ipilimumab (arm A) or ipilimumab followed by nivolumab (arm B). DNA from over 75 pretreatment melanoma tumor samples was subjected to TCRbeta immunosequencing. About 20 patients had matched tumor biopsies taken before treatment and at week 13, after single-agent nivolumab (arm A) or ipilimumab (arm B). Around 80% of the matched pre- and post-treatment tumor biopsy pairs came from the same lesion. Maintenance nivolumab came after each of the two trial sequences.

Reading from cysteine to phenylalanine, the CDR3 counts 15 amino acids. Of all the DNA, just the CDR3 is kept, 45 bases in frame from base 1. V is pared back by 3 bases and J by 0 bases, with 14 bases lying between the germline termini. CDR1 and CDR2, looked up from the germline V gene (reference sequence), are GTSNPN and SVGIG. TCRbeta CDR3 regions were immunosequenced from genomic DNA with the immunoSEQ Assay. Genomic DNA was amplified by bias-controlled multiplex PCR before high-throughput sequencing. In the authors' own workflow: To quantify the absolute abundance of each unique TCRbeta CDR3 region, the sequences were collapsed and filtered. Clonality, defined as 1 minus Pielou's evenness, was calculated using only productive rearrangements. To compute tumor T-cell fraction, TCRbeta template counts were normalized to usable DNA, with usable DNA estimated from several housekeeping genes. A previously published method was used to identify clones with significantly greater frequencies in on-treatment samples than in baseline samples. TCRdb re-hosts the immuneACCESS table, in-frame sequences only. Its copies lack some clones; in the studies checked, an unresolved V gene accounts for under half of them, and the cause for the rest is not known. V and J calls and clone size are as listed in that table; D and trimming were resolved from the DNA. This sample gives roughly 21,000 clones in total; around 27% of them show up just once. Of the sample, over 5.5% is held by the ten largest clones.

Points the paper makes about the study in general: In the nivolumab-first arm (arm A), pretreatment tumor TIL clonality was associated with response (P = .04). Within-arm analyses of tumor T-cell fraction were constrained by small sample sizes and reduced statistical power. The response-prediction model combining TCR metrics and mutation burden needs validation in larger, independent patient cohorts. Patients whose tumor T-cell fraction and clonality increased by week 13 were about 30 times more likely to achieve clinical benefit. Tumor T-cell fraction and clonality were correlated with PD-L1 staining and CD8+ T-cell counts, but not with mutational load.

Recombination linked TRBV30 to TRBJ1-2; the D gene lacks a confident call. This TCR was sampled from a human donor with melanoma. The sequences come from tumor tissue (inferred from file names), collected from a patient given nivolumab and ipilimumab in sequence. The CDR3: CAWRRAGPANYGYTF. The nucleotide sequence is TGTGCCTGGAGACGCGCGGGCCCAGCTAACTATGGCTACACCTTC.